The 12 T cell receptor beta chains in this list originate from one sample, sequenced in a study of regulatory T cells in long-lasting Graves disease. Libraries of TCR beta came from iRepertoire HTBI primers plus Arm-PCR of CDR3 regions. TCRdb re-analysed the multiplex PCR reads in MiXCR, keeping a single row per CDR3 protein. The table includes about 310,000 distinct CDR3 sequences, 22% detected once. Time point indicated: persistent/refractory GD, antithyroid drugs over 5 years with positive TRAb. Researchers made the TCR library from RNA that was extracted from PBMCs. The sample here was peripheral blood mononuclear cells (PBMCs), taken when the disease was refractory, from a patient treated with antithyroid drugs. The receptor set was obtained from a female donor with Graves disease.

This clonotype was counted only a few times. The V and J genes are TRBV20-1 and TRBJ2-4, with 8 bases aligning to TRBD1. Germline loops: CDR1 DFQATT, CDR2 SNEGSKA (reference sequence). V lost 3 bases, J lost 4 bases, and 5 bases stayed unmatched. The CDR3 is 14 residues long. The CDR3 sequence: CSARGRQGKNIQYF. CDR3 nucleotides: TGCAGTGCTAGGGGCAGACAGGGGAAAAACATTCAGTACTTC.

The CDR3 loop reads CASSHGTRDNEQFF. The CDR3 DNA reads TGTGCCAGCAGTCACGGGACCCGAGACAATGAGCAGTTCTTC. The chain combines TRBV12-3 or TRBV12-4 with TRBJ2-1, with D perhaps matching TRBD1 or TRBD2 (5 bases each). The germline V and J ends were trimmed by 5 bases and 5 bases, with 13 bases remaining between them. This CDR3 is 14 amino acids long.

Many counts were recorded for this clonotype. The chain has TRBV5-8 and TRBJ2-5; 14 bases match TRBD2. Germline loops: CDR1 SGHTS, CDR2 YDEGEE. The ends lost 4 bases at V and 1 base at J; junction bases unmatched: 12. The CDR3 has 19 amino acids. CDR3 amino acids: CASSHAGTSGSSGQETQYF. The CDR3 nucleotides read TGTGCCAGCAGCCACGCCGGGACTAGCGGGAGTTCCGGCCAAGAGACCCAGTACTTC.

This clonotype was detected many times. This CDR3 reads CASGSRTGRGQETQYF. CDR3 coding DNA: TGTGCCAGCGGGAGCCGGACAGGGAGGGGACAAGAGACCCAGTACTTC. V gene TRBV28 combines with J gene TRBJ2-5; D is possibly TRBD1 (8 bases). Trimming stripped 8 bases from V and 2 bases from J, with 21 bases between. The CDR3 has 16 amino acids. Germline CDR1 reads MDHEN; CDR2 reads SYDVKM. The full variable domain, its missing parts supplied by reference TRBV28 and TRBJ2-5, is DVKVTQSSRYLVKRTGEKVFLECVQDMDHENMFWYRQDPGLGLRLIYFSYDVKMKEKGDIPEGYSVSREKKERFSLILESASTNQTSMYLCASGSRTGRGQETQYFGPGTRLLVL.

This clonotype was seen many times. This chain connects TRBV7-2 to TRBJ2-7, with a weak D call TRBD2 (5 bases). V was shortened by 3 bases and J by 0 bases, with 9 bases between the two germline ends. The CDR3 extends over 14 amino acids. The germline V gene has CDR1 SGHTA and CDR2 FQGNSA. The CDR3: CASSLLATSYEQYF. As DNA, the CDR3 is TGTGCCAGCAGCTTGCTAGCAACCTCCTACGAGCAGTACTTC.

The table lists this clonotype with many counts. J is TRBJ2-2 and V is TRBV2, with unresolved D. The CDR3 sequence is 15 residues long. Germline V gene sequence: CDR1 SNHLY, CDR2 FYNNEI. V lost 8 bases, J lost 3 bases, and 16 bases lay in between. Here the CDR3 reads CASGVEGRDTGELFF. As DNA, the CDR3 is TGTGCCAGCGGGGTAGAAGGTCGGGACACCGGGGAGCTGTTTTTT.

This clonotype was counted at least ten times. Compared with germline, one end of the junction differs, possibly owing to a read error. The V and J genes are TRBV7-2 and TRBJ2-5; D ambiguous. The CDR3 runs to 14 residues. The germline gives CDR1 SGHTA, CDR2 FQGNSA. The CDR3 DNA sequence: TGTGCTAGCAGCCCCGGGCGGATCCAAGAGACCCAGTACTTC. This gives the protein CASSPGRIQETQYF. Combining the CDR3 with reference TRBV7-2 and TRBJ2-5 gives the whole variable domain GAGVSQSPSNKVTEKGKDVELRCDPISGHTALYWYRQSLGQGLEFLIYFQGNSAPDKSGLPSDRFSAERTGGSVSTLTIQRTQQEDSAVYLCASSPGRIQETQYFGPGTRLLVL.

A remark on this clonotype: At one end the junction does not follow the germline gene, possibly because of a read error. The chain couples TRBV5-1 to TRBJ1-5; D gene uncertain. Per the germline V gene, CDR1 is SGHRS and CDR2 is YFSETQ. The CDR3 totals 15 residues. The CDR3 reads CDSSLEGGGNQPQHF. The CDR3 DNA follows: TGCGACAGCAGCTTGGAGGGAGGTGGCAATCAGCCCCAGCATTTT. Full variable domain (rest looked up from reference TRBV5-1 and TRBJ1-5): KAGVTQTPRYLIKTRGQQVTLSCSPISGHRSVSWYQQTPGQGLQFLFEYFSETQRNKGNFPGRFSGRQFSNSRSEMNVSTLELGDSALYLCDSSLEGGGNQPQHFGDGTRLSIL.

This clonotype was counted at least ten times. The chain is built from TRBV2 and TRBJ1-6; D is unclear. The CDR3 runs to 16 residues. The ends were cut back, 1 base at V and 10 bases at J, with 17 bases in the middle. Germline CDR1 and CDR2: SNHLY and FYNNEI. The CDR3 nucleotides read TGTGCCAGCAGTGAAGTGGGTGGGTGGGATGACTCACCCCTCCACTTT. It translates to CASSEVGGWDDSPLHF. Complete variable domain (other parts from reference TRBV2 and TRBJ1-6): EPEVTQTPSHQVTQMGQEVILRCVPISNHLYFYWYRQILGQKVEFLVSFYNNEISEKSEIFDDQFSVERPDGSNFTLKIRSTKLEDSAMYFCASSEVGGWDDSPLHFGNGTRLTVT.

This clonotype was counted only a few times. The rearrangement links TRBV20-1 to TRBJ2-7; tentative D call: TRBD1 (5 bases). The ends were cut back, 3 bases at V and 0 bases at J, with 9 bases in the middle. CDR3 length: 13 amino acids. Looked up from germline, CDR1 is DFQATT and CDR2 is SNEGSKA (reference sequence). The CDR3 is CSASEDTSYEQYF. CDR3 sequence (DNA): TGCAGTGCTAGCGAGGACACCTCCTACGAGCAGTACTTC.

This clonotype occurred a few times. The chain carries TRBV4-1 and TRBJ1-1, with D maybe TRBD1 (6 bases). The CDR3 is made up of 15 amino acids. CDR1 and CDR2 (germline): MGHRA, YSYEKL. V dropped 4 bases and J dropped 5 bases, with 17 bases sitting between them. CDR3 loop: CASSPHHDRMTEAFF. The DNA for the CDR3 is TGCGCCAGCAGCCCGCACCATGACAGGATGACTGAAGCTTTCTTT.

This clonotype was seen at least ten times. The V gene is TRBV28, the J gene TRBJ1-5; no reliable D call. In germline, CDR1 is MDHEN, CDR2 SYDVKM. V was cut by 7 bases and J by 2 bases, with 15 bases left in between. CDR3 length: 15 residues. The CDR3 DNA reads as TGTGCCAGCACCCCTGAGGGTCGGGGCAATCAGCCCCAGCATTTT. Translated, it gives CASTPEGRGNQPQHF.